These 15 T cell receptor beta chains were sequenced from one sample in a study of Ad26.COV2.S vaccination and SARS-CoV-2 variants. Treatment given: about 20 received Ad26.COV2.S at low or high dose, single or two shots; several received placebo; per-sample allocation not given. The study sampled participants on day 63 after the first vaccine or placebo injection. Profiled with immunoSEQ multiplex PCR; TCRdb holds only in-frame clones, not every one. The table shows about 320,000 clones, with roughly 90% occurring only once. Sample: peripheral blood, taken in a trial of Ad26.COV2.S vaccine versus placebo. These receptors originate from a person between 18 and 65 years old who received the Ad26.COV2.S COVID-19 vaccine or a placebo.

CDR3 DNA: TGTGCCAGCAGTTTAGCCCTCCCCTACGAGCAGTACTTC. This encodes CASSLALPYEQYF. The gene calls are TRBV27 and TRBJ2-7; D ambiguous. CDR1 is MNHEY, CDR2 SMNVEV, per germline (reference sequence). V gave up 2 bases and J gave up 2 bases, with 7 bases separating them. This CDR3 has 13 residues.

The CDR3 DNA reads as TGTGCCAGCACCCTGACGGCAGGGGGGATCACTGAAGCTTTCTTT. This codes for CASTLTAGGITEAFF. The chain combines TRBV11-3 with TRBJ1-1; 7 bases map to TRBD1. CDR3 length: 15 amino acids. The germline V gene has CDR1 SGHNT and CDR2 YENEEA. V lost 7 bases to trimming and J lost 4 bases; unmatched junction nucleotides: 12.

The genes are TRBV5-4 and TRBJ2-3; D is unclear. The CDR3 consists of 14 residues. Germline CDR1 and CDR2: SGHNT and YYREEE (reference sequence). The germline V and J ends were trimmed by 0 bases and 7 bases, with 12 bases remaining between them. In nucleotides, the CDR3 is TGTGCCAGCAGCTTGGAGGATACACCATATACGCAGTATTTT. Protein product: CASSLEDTPYTQYF.

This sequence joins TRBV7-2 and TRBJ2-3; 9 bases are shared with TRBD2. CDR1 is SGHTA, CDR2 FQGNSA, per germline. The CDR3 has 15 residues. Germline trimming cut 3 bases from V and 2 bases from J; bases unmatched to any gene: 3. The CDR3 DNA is TGTGCCAGCAGCTTTAGCGGGGGCGACACAGATACGCAGTATTTT. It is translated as CASSFSGGDTDTQYF.

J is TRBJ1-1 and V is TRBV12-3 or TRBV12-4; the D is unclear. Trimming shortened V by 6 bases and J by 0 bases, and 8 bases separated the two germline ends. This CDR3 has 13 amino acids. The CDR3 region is CASRGHMNTEAFF. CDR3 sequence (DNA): TGTGCCAGCAGGGGCCACATGAACACTGAAGCTTTCTTT.

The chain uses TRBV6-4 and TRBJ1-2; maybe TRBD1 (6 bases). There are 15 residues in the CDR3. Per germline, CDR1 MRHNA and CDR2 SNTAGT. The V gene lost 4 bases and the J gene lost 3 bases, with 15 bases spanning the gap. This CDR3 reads CASSGRGAGDYGYTF. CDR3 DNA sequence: TGTGCCAGCAGTGGTCGGGGGGCCGGTGACTATGGCTACACCTTC.

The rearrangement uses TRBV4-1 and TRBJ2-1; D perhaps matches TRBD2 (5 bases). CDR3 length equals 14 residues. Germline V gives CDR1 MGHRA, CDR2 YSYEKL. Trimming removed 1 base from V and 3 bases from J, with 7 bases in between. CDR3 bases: TGCGCCAGCAGCCAAGTTCGGGACTACAATGAGCAGTTCTTC. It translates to CASSQVRDYNEQFF.

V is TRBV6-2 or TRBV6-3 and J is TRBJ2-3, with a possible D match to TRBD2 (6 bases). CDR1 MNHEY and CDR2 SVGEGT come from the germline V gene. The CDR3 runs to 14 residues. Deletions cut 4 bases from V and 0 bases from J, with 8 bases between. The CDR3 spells CASSSGGSTDTQYF. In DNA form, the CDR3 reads TGTGCCAGCAGTTCCGGGGGAAGCACAGATACGCAGTATTTT.

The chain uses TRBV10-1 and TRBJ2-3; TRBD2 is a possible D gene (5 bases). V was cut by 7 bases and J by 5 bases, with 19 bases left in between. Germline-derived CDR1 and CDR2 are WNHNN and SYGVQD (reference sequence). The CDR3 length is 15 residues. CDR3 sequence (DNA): TGCGCCAGCACCGAGGGTATAGGTCCAGGAGATACGCAGTATTTT. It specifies CASTEGIGPGDTQYF.

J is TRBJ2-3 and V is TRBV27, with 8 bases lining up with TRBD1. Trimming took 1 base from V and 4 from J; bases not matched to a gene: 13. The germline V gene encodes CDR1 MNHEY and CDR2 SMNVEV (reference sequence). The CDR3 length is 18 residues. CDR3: CASSLFPSQGGGADTQYF. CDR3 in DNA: TGTGCCAGCAGTTTATTTCCTTCACAGGGGGGCGGGGCAGATACGCAGTATTTT.

CDR3 residues: CASSQATSNTGELFF. The CDR3 DNA is TGTGCCAGCAGCCAGGCTACTTCGAACACCGGGGAGCTGTTTTTT. The J gene is TRBJ2-2, the V gene TRBV4-2, with D uncertain. V was cut by 3 bases and J by 0 bases, with 8 bases left in between. From germline, CDR1 is LGHNA and CDR2 YNFKEQ. The CDR3 has 15 residues.

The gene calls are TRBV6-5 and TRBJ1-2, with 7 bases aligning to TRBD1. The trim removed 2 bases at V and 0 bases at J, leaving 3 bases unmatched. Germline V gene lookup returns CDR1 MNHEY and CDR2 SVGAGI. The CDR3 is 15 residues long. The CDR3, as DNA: TGTGCCAGCAGTTACCCCGGGACAGCTAACTATGGCTACACCTTC. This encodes CASSYPGTANYGYTF.

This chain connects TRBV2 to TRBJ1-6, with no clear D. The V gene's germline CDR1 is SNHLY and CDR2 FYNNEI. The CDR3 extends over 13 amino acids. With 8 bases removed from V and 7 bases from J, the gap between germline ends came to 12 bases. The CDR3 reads CASENTENSPLHF. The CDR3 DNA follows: TGTGCCAGCGAGAACACCGAGAATTCACCCCTCCACTTT.

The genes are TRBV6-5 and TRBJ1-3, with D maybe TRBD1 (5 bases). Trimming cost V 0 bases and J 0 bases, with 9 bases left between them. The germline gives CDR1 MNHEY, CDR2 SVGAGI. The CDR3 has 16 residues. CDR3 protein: CASSYSGRLSGNTIYF. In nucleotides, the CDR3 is TGTGCCAGCAGTTACTCGGGACGTCTCTCTGGAAACACCATATATTTT.

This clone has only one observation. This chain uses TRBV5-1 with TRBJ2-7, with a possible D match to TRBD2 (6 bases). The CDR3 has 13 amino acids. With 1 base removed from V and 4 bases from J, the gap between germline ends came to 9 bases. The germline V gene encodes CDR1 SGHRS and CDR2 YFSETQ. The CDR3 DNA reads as TGCGCCAGCAGCTTGTCCGGGGGATACGAGCAGTACTTC. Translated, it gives CASSLSGGYEQYF.